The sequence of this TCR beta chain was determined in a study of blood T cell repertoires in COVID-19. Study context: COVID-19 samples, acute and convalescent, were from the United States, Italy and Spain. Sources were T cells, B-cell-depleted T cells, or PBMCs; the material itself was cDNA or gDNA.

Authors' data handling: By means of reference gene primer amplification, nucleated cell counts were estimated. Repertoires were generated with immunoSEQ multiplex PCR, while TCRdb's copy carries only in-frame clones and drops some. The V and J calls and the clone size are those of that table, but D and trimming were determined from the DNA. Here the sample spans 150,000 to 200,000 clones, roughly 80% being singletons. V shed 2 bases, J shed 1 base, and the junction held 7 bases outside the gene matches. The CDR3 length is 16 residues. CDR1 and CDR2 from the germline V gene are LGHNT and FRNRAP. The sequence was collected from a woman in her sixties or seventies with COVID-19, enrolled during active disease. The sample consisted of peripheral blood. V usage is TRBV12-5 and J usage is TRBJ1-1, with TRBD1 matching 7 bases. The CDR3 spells CASGLTLTGRNTEAFF. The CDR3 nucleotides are TGTGCTAGTGGTTTGACCCTGACAGGGCGGAACACTGAAGCTTTCTTT.